This TCR beta chain was identified during a study of cytomegalovirus exposure and HLA in healthy donors. Study-level information: It was reported in a later analysis that the same platform had been used for the 90 to 150 validation repertoires as for the roughly 710 first-cohort repertoires. Study conclusions and caveats: Rare sequences made up most TCRs, while some public TCRs were found in many donors. In vitro checks showed that three CMV-associated chains really do target CMV antigens. As was reported, the classifier diagnosed cytomegalovirus status with high specificity and sensitivity.

CDR1 and CDR2 from the germline V gene are MGHRA and YSYEKL. The V gene lost 1 base and the J gene lost 5 bases, with 8 bases spanning the gap. The length of the CDR3 is 13 residues. This clone has a single count. The antigen is unknown. TCRdb's copy holds only in-frame clones and misses some; the assay was immunoSEQ multiplex PCR. Here the sample spans under 250,000 clones, approximately 82% being singletons. Sample: PBMCs. V gene TRBV4-1 combines with J gene TRBJ2-5, with D tentatively TRBD1 (5 bases). The source of this sequence is a woman aged 18 to 35 in good health and CMV-seronegative. The CDR3 loop is CASSQVTVETQYF. CDR3 coding DNA: TGCGCCAGCAGCCAAGTGACAGTGGAGACCCAGTACTTC.